This T cell receptor beta chain was retrieved from a study of T cells after yellow fever vaccination. General study results and limits: Some clonotypes were seen in both the CD4 and the CD8 compartments. These made up a small share and likely arose from convergent recombination. A secondary response was less intense yet reached its peak sooner, at day 5 versus 15.

Concerning this clonotype itself: No antigen is known for it.

The 5'RACE template-switching step produced TCR cDNA and added a universal primer site and UMIs. TCRdb independently ran MiXCR on the 5' RACE reads; one entry per CDR3 protein. This sample has about 360,000 distinct CDR3 sequences, with around 6.5% found just once. Deletions cut 3 bases from V and 3 bases from J, with 9 bases between. Germline assignment: CDR1 SEHNR and CDR2 FQNEAQ (reference sequence). The CDR3 is made up of 13 amino acids. V usage is TRBV7-9 and J usage is TRBJ2-7; TRBD1 is a possible D gene (6 bases). Here the sequenced sample was PBMCs, taken 5 days after the yellow fever booster vaccination. The sequence was obtained from a man under 40 who received the YFV17D yellow fever vaccine. The CDR3 bases are TGTGCCAGCAGCTTCACACAGGGCTACGAGCAGTACTTC. The encoded protein is CASSFTQGYEQYF.